Many counts were recorded for the clone carrying this T cell receptor (beta chain). The data are from a study of T-cell reconstitution after alpha-beta-depleted transplantation in children. TCRbeta library preparation incorporated unique molecular identifiers. TCRdb analysed the PCR reads with MiXCR anew, one entry per CDR3 protein. Of tens of thousands of distinct CDR3 sequences in the sample, about a tenth were seen once. This CDR3 is 14 amino acids long. V trimming: 5 bases; J trimming: 0 bases; junction bases outside the gene matches: 5. Germline CDR1 is SGHRS and CDR2 is YFSETQ. Sequencing was performed on PBMCs from the stem cell graft donor, taken from the stem cell graft. The sequence derives from a human donor who donated a stem cell graft to a child with chronic granulomatous disease. The rearrangement links TRBV5-1 to TRBJ2-7, with 7 positions matching TRBD1. The CDR3 sequence: CASRGTVSSYEQYF. CDR3 sequence (DNA): TGCGCCAGCAGGGGGACAGTGAGCTCCTACGAGCAGTACTTC.